The 5 T cell receptor beta chains below all came from one sample that was sequenced in a study of T cell repertoires in cytomegalovirus infection. TCRdb re-analysed the reads in MiXCR, keeping a single row per CDR3 protein. The sample includes about 63,000 distinct CDR3 sequences, around 20% of them seen just once. No cognate antigen is known for these TCRs. The sample here was CD8+ T cells from cultured PBMCs, taken from culture after CMV antigen stimulation. These TCRs come from a human donor in good health (CMV status not recorded). Some clones in this sample may be carry-over from other donors' samples.

This clonotype has just a few counts. V and J are TRBV9 and TRBJ1-3; D is ambiguous. The ends were cut back, 0 bases at V and 0 bases at J, with 13 bases in the middle. This CDR3 is 17 amino acids long. In germline, CDR1 is SGDLS, CDR2 YYNGEE. Written as DNA, the CDR3 is TGTGCCAGCAGCGTAGCTGCCACACTCCTCTCTGGAAACACCATATATTTT. It codes for CASSVAATLLSGNTIYF.

This chain connects TRBV5-6 to TRBJ1-2, with D perhaps matching TRBD1 (6 bases). The germline CDR1 and CDR2 sequences are SGHDT and YYEEEE. The CDR3 is made up of 14 amino acids. With 1 base removed from V and 7 bases from J, the gap between germline ends came to 14 bases. CDR3 nucleotide sequence: TGTGCCAGCAGCTTGATGAGACAGGCCGGTGGCTACACCTTC. It is translated as CASSLMRQAGGYTF. Full variable domain (rest looked up from reference TRBV5-6 and TRBJ1-2): DAGVTQSPTHLIKTRGQQVTLRCSPKSGHDTVSWYQQALGQGPQFIFQYYEEEERQRGNFPDRFSGHQFPNYSSELNVNALLLGDSALYLCASSLMRQAGGYTFGSGTRLTVV.

This clonotype was counted a few times. The chain couples TRBV12-3 or TRBV12-4 to TRBJ2-1; D tentatively reads TRBD1 or TRBD2 (5 bases each). This CDR3 contains 17 residues. V gave up 6 bases and J gave up 0 bases, with 18 bases separating them. CDR3 coding DNA: TGTGCCAGCAGCCTAGCTGGGACGCCGAGCTCCTACAATGAGCAGTTCTTC. Its translation is CASSLAGTPSSYNEQFF.

This clonotype has more than one count but fewer than ten. The rearrangement links TRBV7-2 to TRBJ1-3; D is unclear. V lost 4 bases to trimming and J lost 2 bases, with 6 bases between them. CDR1 and CDR2 (germline): SGHTA, FQGNSA. The CDR3 sequence is 13 residues long. CDR3 amino acids: CASSYMTGNTIYF. Here the CDR3 DNA reads TGTGCCAGCAGCTACATGACTGGAAACACCATATATTTT.

The V call is TRBV2, the J call TRBJ2-7, with TRBD1 as a possible D gene (6 bases). Per germline, CDR1 SNHLY and CDR2 FYNNEI. V lost 7 bases and J 6 bases, leaving 7 bases between the germline ends. This CDR3 contains 10 residues. This CDR3 reads CASKGGEQYF. CDR3 nucleotide sequence: TGTGCCAGCAAAGGGGGCGAGCAGTACTTC.